These 24 T cell receptor beta chains were sequenced from one sample in a study of T cells in Graves' hyperthyroidism and ophthalmopathy. The TCR beta CDR3 regions underwent amplification using RNA transcripts as the source. A first-round RT-PCR of the TCR CDR3 used the HTBI primer set. TCRdb itself ran the multiplex PCR reads through MiXCR, one entry per CDR3 protein. The sample holds 380,000 or so distinct CDR3 sequences, roughly 13% seen once. Sample: blood. The receptors originated from a woman aged 25 to 39 with Graves' hyperthyroidism.

V gene TRBV10-3 combines with J gene TRBJ1-2; D might be TRBD1 (6 bases). The CDR3 totals 14 residues. V lost 11 bases, J lost 4 bases, and 20 bases lay in between. Germline V gene data show CDR1 as ENHRY and CDR2 as SYGVKD. CDR3 in amino acids: CASEGGFDGYGYTF. CDR3 sequence (DNA): TGTGCCTCCGAGGGGGGATTCGACGGCTATGGCTACACCTTC.

This clonotype appeared many times. The gene calls are TRBV28 and TRBJ1-4; TRBD1 matches at 7 bases. The CDR3 is 14 residues long. Germline V gene lookup returns CDR1 MDHEN and CDR2 SYDVKM. With 6 bases clipped from V and 7 bases from J, the junction kept 8 bases outside the gene matches. For the CDR3, the DNA is TGTGCCAGCAGCGCACCAGGGGGTCTTGAAAAACTGTTTTTT. Its translation is CASSAPGGLEKLFF.

This clonotype showed up just a few times. The CDR3 spells CATSLGQSSFVGGYTF. Written as DNA, the CDR3 is TGTGCCACCAGCCTGGGACAGAGCTCCTTTGTTGGTGGCTACACCTTC. The chain employs TRBV24-1 and TRBJ1-2, with TRBD1 matching 7 bases. The V gene's germline CDR1 is KGHDR and CDR2 SFDVKD. The CDR3 is 16 amino acids. Unmatched junction bases numbered 17, after V lost 7 bases and J lost 7 bases.

A few counts support this clonotype. The V gene is TRBV11-1, the J gene TRBJ2-1; either TRBD1 or TRBD2 may supply D (5 bases each). CDR3 size: 16 residues. V lost 6 bases and J 5 bases, leaving 20 bases between the germline ends. Germline lookup yields CDR1 SGHAT and CDR2 FQDESV (reference sequence). CDR3 residues: CASSLASGQGNNEQFF. The CDR3 bases are TGTGCCAGCAGTCTAGCTTCGGGGCAGGGAAACAATGAGCAGTTCTTC.

In this sample, this clonotype turned up many times. This chain joins TRBV28 and TRBJ1-2; D unclear. The ends were cut back, 5 bases at V and 7 bases at J, with 20 bases in the middle. This CDR3 region has 15 residues. Germline V gene sequence: CDR1 MDHEN, CDR2 SYDVKM. The CDR3 DNA sequence: TGTGCCAGCAGTCTACCCGGACGGAAAAGTTTTGGCTACACCTTC. Protein: CASSLPGRKSFGYTF.

This clonotype was detected many times. This chain uses TRBV3-1 with TRBJ1-1; unclear D gene. The CDR3 has 12 residues. Germline V gene data show CDR1 as LGHDT and CDR2 as YNNKEL (reference sequence). Trimming shortened V by 6 bases and J by 4 bases, and 9 bases separated the two germline ends. The CDR3 is CASSPEGTEAFF. CDR3 nucleotide sequence: TGTGCCAGCAGTCCGGAAGGCACTGAAGCTTTCTTT.

In this sample, this clonotype turned up many times. The J gene is TRBJ2-1, the V gene TRBV28; 7 bases agree with TRBD2. V shed 6 bases and J 4 bases; nucleotides not matched to a gene: 6. Germline values: CDR1 MDHEN, CDR2 SYDVKM. The CDR3 runs 14 residues. The CDR3 protein is CASRISGIYNEQFF. Written as DNA, the CDR3 is TGTGCCAGCAGAATCAGCGGGATTTACAATGAGCAGTTCTTC.

This clonotype was counted many times. The chain combines TRBV28 with TRBJ1-1, with D maybe TRBD1 (5 bases). The CDR3 spans 14 residues. CDR1 is MDHEN and CDR2 is SYDVKM in the germline V gene. V was clipped by 4 bases and J by 1 base, with 10 bases between them. The CDR3, as DNA: TGTGCCAGCAGTTATATCACAGGGAACACTGAAGCTTTCTTT. This translates into CASSYITGNTEAFF. Full variable domain (missing parts from reference TRBV28 and TRBJ1-1): DVKVTQSSRYLVKRTGEKVFLECVQDMDHENMFWYRQDPGLGLRLIYFSYDVKMKEKGDIPEGYSVSREKKERFSLILESASTNQTSMYLCASSYITGNTEAFFGQGTRLTVV.

This clonotype has ten or more counts. This chain joins TRBV12-3 or TRBV12-4 and TRBJ2-5, with TRBD1 matching over 7 bases. The CDR3 runs to 15 residues. J was trimmed by 4 bases and V by 7 bases; bases with no gene match: 12. The CDR3 nucleotides are TGTGCCAGCAAGGGGGTCGACAGGGACGCAGAGACCCAGTACTTC. Translation: CASKGVDRDAETQYF.

The V and J genes are TRBV4-1 and TRBJ2-2; 7 bases align to TRBD1. Germline V CDR1 and CDR2: MGHRA, YSYEKL. The CDR3 is 15 residues long. V lost 2 bases, J lost 6 bases, and 6 bases stayed unmatched. CDR3 loop: CASSQTGVLAGELFF. The DNA of the CDR3 is TGCGCCAGCAGCCAAACAGGGGTCCTGGCCGGGGAGCTGTTTTTT.

The V gene is TRBV11-2, the J gene TRBJ2-4; 12 bases are shared with TRBD2. Losses at the gene ends were 5 bases for V and 0 bases for J; bases not matched to a gene: 14. Germline CDR1 SGHAT, CDR2 FQNNGV. The CDR3 loop spans 20 amino acids. CDR3 sequence: CASSPGLAGSPGLAKNIQYF. Here the CDR3 DNA reads TGTGCCAGCAGCCCAGGACTAGCGGGGTCCCCGGGCCTAGCCAAAAACATTCAGTACTTC.

The rearrangement joins TRBV20-1 to TRBJ2-5; the D gene is possibly TRBD2 (6 bases). The CDR3 contains 14 residues. CDR1 and CDR2 from the germline V gene are DFQATT and SNEGSKA (reference sequence). Trimming left V 5 bases short and J 7 bases short, with 20 bases between. The CDR3 region has the DNA TGCAGTGCTGAAATAGCGGATCACGCGGGGACCCAGTACTTC. It codes for CSAEIADHAGTQYF.

The chain couples TRBV20-1 to TRBJ1-5, with 10 nucleotides matching TRBD1. Germline CDR1 reads DFQATT; CDR2 reads SNEGSKA (reference sequence). After removal of 0 bases from V and 5 bases from J, the junction contained 1 base not matched to a gene. This CDR3 contains 14 residues. This CDR3 reads CSAREDRGHQPQHF. The CDR3 DNA is TGCAGTGCTAGAGAAGACAGGGGGCATCAGCCCCAGCATTTT.

The sample holds many counts of this clonotype. V is TRBV7-9 and J is TRBJ1-6, with 7 nucleotides matching TRBD1. Germline-derived CDR1 and CDR2 are SEHNR and FQNEAQ (reference sequence). The junction had 4 bases not matched to a gene; V was cut back by 6 bases and J by 5 bases. This CDR3 is built from 14 residues. The CDR3 sequence: CASRRTGHNSPLHF. For the CDR3, the DNA is TGTGCCAGCAGACGGACAGGACATAATTCACCCCTCCACTTT.

This clonotype showed up just a few times. This chain uses TRBV12-3 or TRBV12-4 with TRBJ2-5; possible D gene TRBD1, 5 bases. The CDR3 has 15 amino acids. The V gene lost 1 base and the J gene lost 5 bases, with 14 bases spanning the gap. This chain's CDR3 is CASSLGHKGWETQYF. The DNA of the CDR3 is TGTGCCAGCAGTTTAGGGCACAAGGGGTGGGAGACCCAGTACTTC.

This clonotype has just a few counts. This chain uses TRBV6-5 with TRBJ2-7, with TRBD2 matching over 8 bases. Trimming cost V 1 base and J 4 bases; bases outside gene matches: 6. Germline V gives CDR1 MNHEY, CDR2 SVGAGI. The CDR3 totals 15 residues. This CDR3 reads CASSYWDSGMYEQYF. CDR3 nucleotides: TGTGCCAGCAGTTACTGGGATAGCGGGATGTACGAGCAGTACTTC.

A few counts support this clonotype. V is TRBV20-1 and J is TRBJ2-7, with D possibly being TRBD1 or TRBD2 (5 bases each). Between the trimmed V and J ends, which lost 7 bases and 4 bases, there was a span of 20 bases. This CDR3 contains 14 residues. Germline V gene lookup returns CDR1 DFQATT and CDR2 SNEGSKA (reference sequence). CDR3 residues: CSVPTRGRAYEQYF. In nucleotides, the CDR3 is TGCAGTGTCCCCACCCGGGGCCGTGCTTACGAGCAGTACTTC.

This clonotype was found many times. The V and J genes are TRBV10-3 and TRBJ1-2; D unclear. The ends were cut back, 0 bases at V and 0 bases at J, with 5 bases in the middle. The germline CDR1 and CDR2 sequences are ENHRY and SYGVKD. The CDR3 runs 14 residues. The CDR3 region has the DNA TGTGCCATCAGTGAGTCTCTTGCTAACTATGGCTACACCTTC. Translated: CAISESLANYGYTF.

This clonotype was seen a few times. This rearrangement joins TRBV4-1 to TRBJ2-7; TRBD1 aligns across 7 bases. The germline V gene has CDR1 MGHRA and CDR2 YSYEKL. Losses at the gene ends were 2 bases for V and 3 bases for J; bases not matched to a gene: 7. This CDR3 has 15 residues. Written as DNA, the CDR3 is TGCGCCAGCAGCCAACTCCCCTGGGACAGCTACGAGCAGTACTTC. It is translated as CASSQLPWDSYEQYF.

Many counts were recorded for this clonotype. The chain has TRBV12-3 or TRBV12-4 and TRBJ2-1, with 8 positions matching TRBD2. The V segment lost 3 bases and the J segment 5 bases; nucleotides outside the gene matches: 3. The CDR3 totals 14 residues. CDR3 bases: TGTGCCAGCAGTTTGCCGGGACTAGACAATGAGCAGTTCTTC. This codes for CASSLPGLDNEQFF.

This chain joins TRBV6-9 and TRBJ2-7; D not resolved. This CDR3 comprises 13 residues. In germline, CDR1 is MNHGY, CDR2 SVAAGI. Trimming removed 4 bases from V and 6 bases from J, with 13 bases in between. CDR3 nucleotides: TGTGCCAGCAGTTTCGACCTAGTATCCGAGCAGTACTTC. Translation: CASSFDLVSEQYF.

This chain connects TRBV28 to TRBJ1-2; tentatively, D is TRBD1 (5 bases). Germline CDR1 reads MDHEN; CDR2 reads SYDVKM. V was cut by 6 bases and J by 4 bases, with 18 bases left in between. The CDR3 loop spans 15 amino acids. CDR3 nucleotides: TGTGCCAGCAGGAATCCCCCACGGGGCATCTATGGCTACACCTTC. Translating gives CASRNPPRGIYGYTF.

The CDR3 here is CSAYKRESSYEQYF. The CDR3 region has the DNA TGCAGTGCTTATAAGCGGGAGAGCTCCTACGAGCAGTACTTC. V is TRBV20-1 and J is TRBJ2-7; TRBD2 agrees at 8 bases. The CDR3 is 14 amino acids. CDR1 and CDR2 from the germline V gene are DFQATT and SNEGSKA (reference sequence). J gave up 0 bases and V 5 bases, and 6 bases lay outside the gene matches.

There are many counts of this clonotype. CDR3 protein: CASCGLNGTELFF. The CDR3 region has the DNA TGTGCCAGCTGCGGGCTGAACGGGACAGAGCTGTTTTTT. V usage is TRBV28 and J usage is TRBJ2-2; D perhaps matches TRBD1 (6 bases). This CDR3 is 13 amino acids long. Deletions cut 8 bases from V and 11 bases from J, with 18 bases between. The germline V gene has CDR1 MDHEN and CDR2 SYDVKM. The full variable domain, its missing parts supplied by reference TRBV28 and TRBJ2-2, is DVKVTQSSRYLVKRTGEKVFLECVQDMDHENMFWYRQDPGLGLRLIYFSYDVKMKEKGDIPEGYSVSREKKERFSLILESASTNQTSMYLCASCGLNGTELFFGEGSRLTVL.